What follows are 31 T cell receptor beta chains derived from one specimen sequenced in a study of cytomegalovirus exposure and HLA in healthy donors. With 60 Vbeta and 13 Jbeta primers, the PCR was carried out. Assay used: immunoSEQ multiplex PCR; TCRdb lists only in-frame clones, some missing. In the table there are 250,000 to 350,000 clones, roughly two thirds of which are singletons. The sequenced sample was PBMCs. The receptors come from a female donor in good health and CMV-seronegative.

For the CDR3, the DNA is TGTGCCAGCAAATGGAGCCAGAGCAATCAGCCCCAGCATTTT. Translated: CASKWSQSNQPQHF. The chain couples TRBV2 to TRBJ1-5; D ambiguous. Deletions cut 7 bases from V and 1 base from J, with 11 bases between. Germline V gene data show CDR1 as SNHLY and CDR2 as FYNNEI. The CDR3 covers 14 residues.

V gene TRBV19 combines with J gene TRBJ1-5; D unclear. The germline V gene encodes CDR1 LNHDA and CDR2 SQIVND (reference sequence). V dropped 4 bases and J dropped 5 bases, with 15 bases sitting between them. CDR3 length equals 15 residues. The CDR3 nucleotides read TGTGCCAGTAGTACCCTAAAAAGAGGGCATCAGCCCCAGCATTTT. As protein: CASSTLKRGHQPQHF.

This chain links TRBV4-1 with TRBJ1-3; D call uncertain. Germline V lookup: CDR1 MGHRA, CDR2 YSYEKL. The CDR3 sequence is 15 residues long. Deletions cut 0 bases from V and 4 bases from J, with 10 bases between. The CDR3 DNA reads as TGCGCCAGCAGCCAAGATCCCGGAGTCGGAAACACCATATATTTT. It yields the protein CASSQDPGVGNTIYF.

This sequence joins TRBV19 and TRBJ1-3, with TRBD1 matching 10 bases. CDR3 length: 13 residues. CDR1 is LNHDA and CDR2 is SQIVND in the germline V gene (reference sequence). Losses at the gene ends were 10 bases for V and 7 bases for J; bases not matched to a gene: 7. The CDR3 loop reads CATKDRGENTIYF. CDR3 bases: TGTGCCACTAAGGACAGGGGGGAGAACACCATATATTTT.

The gene calls are TRBV4-1 and TRBJ1-1; D perhaps matches TRBD1 (5 bases). The germline V and J ends were trimmed by 1 base and 0 bases, with 6 bases remaining between them. The CDR3 length is 14 residues. Germline V CDR1 and CDR2: MGHRA, YSYEKL. CDR3 DNA: TGCGCCAGCAGCCAAGCGACAGTGAACACTGAAGCTTTCTTT. Amino acid sequence: CASSQATVNTEAFF.

The rearrangement joins TRBV19 to TRBJ2-5; the D gene is possibly TRBD1 (5 bases). CDR1 is LNHDA, CDR2 SQIVND, per germline (reference sequence). This CDR3 is 13 amino acids long. V dropped 5 bases and J dropped 7 bases, with 14 bases sitting between them. CDR3 in DNA: TGTGCCAGTAGTGGGCAGGGATTTGGGACCCAGTACTTC. This codes for CASSGQGFGTQYF.

This clone came up a few times. This chain uses TRBV29-1 with TRBJ1-1; possibly TRBD1 for D (6 bases). V lost 4 bases and J 0 bases, leaving 12 bases between the germline ends. Germline V gives CDR1 SQVTM, CDR2 ANQGSEA. The CDR3 extends over 14 amino acids. CDR3 nucleotide sequence: TGCAGCGTTGGCCTACAGGGAATGAACACTGAAGCTTTCTTT. Translated: CSVGLQGMNTEAFF.

V gene TRBV28 combines with J gene TRBJ1-3, with a possible D match to TRBD1 (6 bases). V was shortened by 3 bases and J by 8 bases, with 17 bases between the two germline ends. This CDR3 comprises 15 residues. The germline gives CDR1 MDHEN, CDR2 SYDVKM. CDR3 DNA: TGTGCCAGCAGTTTTGGGGGCTCGGACAGCTACACCATATATTTT. Translated, it gives CASSFGGSDSYTIYF.

This clone was observed once. V and J are TRBV7-3 and TRBJ2-7; no clear D gene. The germline V gene has CDR1 SGHTA and CDR2 FQGTGA. The CDR3 totals 14 residues. Trimming removed 5 bases from V and 1 base from J, with 12 bases in between. DNA of the CDR3: TGTGCCAGCAGCATTAACAGTGATTCCTACGAGCAGTACTTC. Residues: CASSINSDSYEQYF.

The chain employs TRBV2 and TRBJ2-7; 9 positions agree with TRBD1. Germline V gene data show CDR1 as SNHLY and CDR2 as FYNNEI. The CDR3 is 13 residues long. V lost 6 bases, J lost 5 bases, and 5 bases stayed unmatched. CDR3 protein: CASRGQGFNEQYF. CDR3 sequence (DNA): TGTGCCAGCAGAGGACAGGGGTTCAACGAGCAGTACTTC.

This clone occurred a few times. Written as DNA, the CDR3 is TGTGCCAGCAGCTTATTTCCTAGCGGGAGGGCGAATGAGCAGTTCTTC. This encodes CASSLFPSGRANEQFF. The V gene is TRBV7-9, the J gene TRBJ2-1, with TRBD2 matching 12 bases. CDR3 length: 16 amino acids. The junction had 6 bases not matched to a gene; V was cut back by 2 bases and J by 7 bases. Germline V CDR1 and CDR2: SEHNR, FQNEAQ (reference sequence).

V gene TRBV6-5 combines with J gene TRBJ1-1; 8 bases line up with TRBD1. The germline CDR1 and CDR2 sequences are MNHEY and SVGAGI. The junction had 7 bases not matched to a gene; V was cut back by 2 bases and J by 5 bases. The CDR3 totals 15 residues. The DNA for the CDR3 is TGTGCCAGCAGTTACACAACAGGGGGGTGGACTGAAGCTTTCTTT. Translated: CASSYTTGGWTEAFF.

The chain uses TRBV5-6 and TRBJ2-5; tentatively, D is TRBD1 (8 bases). Per germline, CDR1 SGHDT and CDR2 YYEEEE. The ends were cut back, 4 bases at V and 5 bases at J, with 18 bases in the middle. The CDR3 has 15 residues. The CDR3 reads CASSRRTGRAETQYF. In nucleotides, the CDR3 is TGTGCCAGCAGCAGGCGGACAGGGAGGGCGGAGACCCAGTACTTC.

V is TRBV2 and J is TRBJ2-7, with 7 bases that match TRBD1. CDR1 and CDR2 (germline): SNHLY, FYNNEI. This CDR3 has 14 residues. After removal of 5 bases from V and 2 bases from J, the junction contained 6 bases not matched to a gene. This CDR3 reads CASSPRQGAYEQYF. DNA for the CDR3: TGTGCCAGCAGTCCGAGACAGGGAGCCTACGAGCAGTACTTC.

The sample holds one count of this clone. Likely a read error: the CDR3 ends without its conserved phenylalanine or tryptophan. It is unclear where the CDR3 begins or ends on the DNA, so no DNA is shown, and the CDR3 is as TCRdb lists it. This rearrangement joins TRBV2 to TRBJ2-7; whether TRBD1, the table's D call, matches the DNA was not checked. The CDR3 length equals 12 residues, ends included. Germline V gene sequence: CDR1 SNHLY, CDR2 FYNNEI. The CDR3 region is CASSELGQAQWP.

This chain connects TRBV6-1 to TRBJ2-2, with TRBD2 matching over 12 bases. Germline V gene sequence: CDR1 MNHNS, CDR2 SASEGT. V shed 5 bases and J 6 bases; nucleotides not matched to a gene: 4. The CDR3 sequence is 15 residues long. CDR3 residues: CASSSLAGGAGELFF. The CDR3 nucleotides are TGTGCCAGCAGTTCACTAGCGGGAGGCGCCGGGGAGCTGTTTTTT.

The chain links TRBV7-8 to TRBJ2-7, with 10 bases fitting TRBD1. In germline, CDR1 is SGHVS, CDR2 FQNEAQ. CDR3 length: 15 residues. V shed 1 base, J shed 5 bases, and the junction held 5 bases outside the gene matches. CDR3 residues: CASSLGGQGRNEQYF. As DNA, the CDR3 is TGTGCCAGCAGCTTAGGGGGACAGGGGAGAAACGAGCAGTACTTC. Using reference TRBV7-8 and TRBJ2-7 for the parts outside the CDR3, the full variable domain is GAGVSQSPRYKVAKRGQDVALRCDPISGHVSLFWYQQALGQGPEFLTYFQNEAQLDKSGLPSDRFFAERPEGSVSTLKIQRTQQEDSAVYLCASSLGGQGRNEQYFGPGTRLTVT.

The chain links TRBV7-9 to TRBJ2-1; D possibly corresponds to TRBD2 (6 bases). Germline loops: CDR1 SEHNR, CDR2 FQNEAQ (reference sequence). The CDR3 totals 16 residues. Trimming took off 2 bases at V and 7 bases at J, with 18 bases between the two ends. The CDR3 region has the DNA TGTGCCAGCAGCTTACGTATGGGGGGTGGACGAAATGAGCAGTTCTTC. Its translation is CASSLRMGGGRNEQFF. Combining the CDR3 with reference TRBV7-9 and TRBJ2-1 gives the whole variable domain DTGVSQNPRHKITKRGQNVTFRCDPISEHNRLYWYRQTLGQGPEFLTYFQNEAQLEKSRLLSDRFSAERPKGSFSTLEIQRTEQGDSAMYLCASSLRMGGGRNEQFFGPGTRLTVL.

J is TRBJ2-5 and V is TRBV6-5; 8 bases line up with TRBD1. V dropped 6 bases and J dropped 7; count of bases not matched to a gene: 13. This CDR3 comprises 15 residues. The V gene's germline CDR1 is MNHEY and CDR2 SVGAGI. The DNA for the CDR3 is TGTGCCAGCAGAAACCGAGTTAAGACAGGGGTGACCCAGTACTTC. Its translation: CASRNRVKTGVTQYF.

This clone was seen a handful of times. The chain carries TRBV9 and TRBJ1-2, with 9 bases fitting TRBD1. The CDR3 length is 17 residues. Germline V CDR1 and CDR2: SGDLS, YYNGEE. V lost 4 bases and J lost 4; bases outside the gene matches: 14. CDR3 residues: CASSQQPGTGTVYGYTF. The CDR3 DNA reads as TGTGCCAGCAGCCAACAACCCGGGACAGGGACGGTCTATGGCTACACCTTC. Supplemented by reference TRBV9 and TRBJ1-2, the full variable domain reads DSGVTQTPKHLITATGQRVTLRCSPRSGDLSVYWYQQSLDQGLQFLIQYYNGEERAKGNILERFSAQQFPDLHSELNLSSLELGDSALYFCASSQQPGTGTVYGYTFGSGTRLTVV.

This chain joins TRBV9 and TRBJ2-2; D not certain. V was cut by 0 bases and J by 4 bases, with 10 bases left in between. Germline values: CDR1 SGDLS, CDR2 YYNGEE. There are 15 residues in the CDR3. CDR3 amino acids: CASSVGLELTGELFF. The CDR3 nucleotides read TGTGCCAGCAGCGTAGGTTTGGAGCTCACCGGGGAGCTGTTTTTT.

J is TRBJ1-4 and V is TRBV2, with TRBD1 identical over 7 bases. CDR3 length equals 14 residues. V shed 6 bases and J 3 bases; nucleotides not matched to a gene: 4. Germline loops: CDR1 SNHLY, CDR2 FYNNEI. The DNA for the CDR3 is TGTGCCAGCAGGACAGGGATGGCTAATGAAAAACTGTTTTTT. Amino acid sequence: CASRTGMANEKLFF.

As to this clone: Other DNA sequences of this sample code for an identical CDR3. The V call is TRBV21-1, the J call TRBJ1-2. TRBV21-1 is flagged as a pseudogene. CDR3 size: 12 residues. The CDR3 DNA sequence: TGTGCCAGCAGCAAAGGGTCTAAGGGCTACACCTTC. This codes for CASSKGSKGYTF.

The chain recombines TRBV5-5 with TRBJ2-7; 10 nucleotides match TRBD1. Trimming took 4 bases from V and 2 from J; bases not matched to a gene: 9. The length of the CDR3 is 16 residues. Germline CDR1 is SGHKS and CDR2 is YYEKEE (reference sequence). Here the CDR3 DNA reads TGTGCCAGCAGCGGCCGGGACAGGGGCCAACCCTACGAGCAGTACTTC. This encodes CASSGRDRGQPYEQYF.

A single count supports this clone. The gene calls are TRBV23-1 and TRBJ1-1; 7 bases fit TRBD1. TRBV23-1 is sorted into the ORF group, with uncertain function. The CDR3 runs to 13 residues. With V trimmed by 6 bases and J by 1 base, 2 bases remained unmatched. The CDR3 region is CASRGQENTEAFF. CDR3 DNA sequence: TGCGCCAGCAGAGGACAGGAGAACACTGAAGCTTTCTTT.

This clone was detected only once. The chain has TRBV27 and TRBJ1-5, with a weak D call TRBD1 (6 bases). Germline V gives CDR1 MNHEY, CDR2 SMNVEV (reference sequence). The V and J ends lost 8 bases and 4 bases respectively, with 9 bases between them. The CDR3 spans 12 residues. The CDR3 sequence: CASGQGNQPQHF. In nucleotides, the CDR3 is TGTGCCAGCGGCCAGGGGAATCAGCCCCAGCATTTT.

V usage is TRBV5-1 and J usage is TRBJ2-7, with TRBD2 matching 7 bases. The J segment lost 4 bases and the V segment lost 4 bases, leaving 5 bases of the junction unmatched. Germline lookup yields CDR1 SGHRS and CDR2 YFSETQ. This CDR3 has 13 amino acids. CDR3 region: CASSTSAPYEQYF. The CDR3 coding sequence is TGCGCCAGCAGCACTAGCGCCCCTTACGAGCAGTACTTC.

The gene calls are TRBV19 and TRBJ2-1, with TRBD2 identical over 9 bases. V was clipped by 5 bases and J by 4 bases; unmatched bases: 3. The CDR3 contains 14 residues. CDR1 and CDR2 (germline): LNHDA, SQIVND (reference sequence). The DNA for the CDR3 is TGTGCCAGTAGTTGGACTAGCGTGTACAATGAGCAGTTCTTC. The encoded protein is CASSWTSVYNEQFF.

V gene TRBV4-2 combines with J gene TRBJ1-5; tentatively, D is TRBD1 (6 bases). Germline V gene sequence: CDR1 LGHNA, CDR2 YNFKEQ. The CDR3 length is 16 residues. V was clipped by 4 bases and J by 4 bases, with 17 bases between them. This chain's CDR3 is CASSLHLTGNNQPQHF. The CDR3, as DNA: TGTGCCAGCAGCCTCCACCTGACAGGCAATAATCAGCCCCAGCATTTT.

V and J are TRBV5-5 and TRBJ1-4; no clear D. The CDR3 extends over 17 amino acids. V gave up 4 bases and J gave up 10 bases, with 26 bases separating them. CDR1 and CDR2 (germline): SGHKS, YYEKEE (reference sequence). This chain's CDR3 is CASSPPRREAIGGKLFF. The DNA of the CDR3 is TGTGCCAGCAGCCCCCCCCGACGGGAGGCAATAGGAGGAAAACTGTTTTTT.

This chain connects TRBV5-8 to TRBJ1-4; no firm D call. Germline V CDR1 and CDR2: SGHTS, YDEGEE. Trimming removed 4 bases from V and 5 bases from J, with 15 bases in between. The CDR3 extends over 15 amino acids. The CDR3 DNA reads as TGTGCCAGCAGCCGGACGGGGAATGGGAATGAAAAACTGTTTTTT. Translated: CASSRTGNGNEKLFF. Full variable domain (outside the CDR3, taken from reference TRBV5-8 and TRBJ1-4): EAGVTQSPTHLIKTRGQQATLRCSPISGHTSVYWYQQALGLGLQFLLWYDEGEERNRGNFPPRFSGRQFPNYSSELNVNALELEDSALYLCASSRTGNGNEKLFFGSGTQLSVL.